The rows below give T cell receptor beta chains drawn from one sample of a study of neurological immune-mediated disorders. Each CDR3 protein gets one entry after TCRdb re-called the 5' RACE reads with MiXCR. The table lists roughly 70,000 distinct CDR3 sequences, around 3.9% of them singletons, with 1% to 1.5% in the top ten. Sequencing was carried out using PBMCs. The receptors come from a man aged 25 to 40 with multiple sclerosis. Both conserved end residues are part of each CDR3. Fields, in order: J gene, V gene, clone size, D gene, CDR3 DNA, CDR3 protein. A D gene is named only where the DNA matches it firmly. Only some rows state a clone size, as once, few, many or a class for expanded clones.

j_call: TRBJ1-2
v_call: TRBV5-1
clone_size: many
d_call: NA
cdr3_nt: TGCGCCAGCAGCTTATTGGACAGTCCCCGTGGTGGCTACACCTTC
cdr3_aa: CASSLLDSPRGGYTF

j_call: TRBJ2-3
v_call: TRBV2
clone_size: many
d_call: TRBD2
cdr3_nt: TGTGCCAGCGGCCGCGGGCTAGCGGAGACAGATACGCAGTATTTT
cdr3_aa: CASGRGLAETDTQYF

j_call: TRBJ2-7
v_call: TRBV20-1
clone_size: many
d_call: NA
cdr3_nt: TGCAGTGCTAGCCCCCTAGACACCCCGAGCTACGAGCAGTACTTC
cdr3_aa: CSASPLDTPSYEQYF

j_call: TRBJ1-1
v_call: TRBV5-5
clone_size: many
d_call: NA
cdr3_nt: TGTGCCAGCAGCTTGGGGCAGGGAGGATGGACTGAAGCTTTCTTT
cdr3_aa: CASSLGQGGWTEAFF

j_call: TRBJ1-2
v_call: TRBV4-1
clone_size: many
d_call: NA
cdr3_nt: TGCGCCAGCAGCCAATTATGGGGAGGTGACTATGGCTACACCTTC
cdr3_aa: CASSQLWGGDYGYTF

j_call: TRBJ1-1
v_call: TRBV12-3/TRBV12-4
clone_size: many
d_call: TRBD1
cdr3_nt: TGTGCCAGCAGGTCCGGGACAGGGGGCATGGTCACTGAAGCTTTCTTT
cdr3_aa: CASRSGTGGMVTEAFF

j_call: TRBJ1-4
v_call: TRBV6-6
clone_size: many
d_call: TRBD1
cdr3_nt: TGTGCCAGCAGCCGACAGGGGGGAAGTTCCGCGGAAAATGAAAAACTGTTTTTT
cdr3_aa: CASSRQGGSSAENEKLFF

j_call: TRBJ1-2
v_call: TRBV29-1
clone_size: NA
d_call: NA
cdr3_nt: TGCAGCGTTGATGTAACGGGAAAGGGTGTAGACGGCTACACCTTC
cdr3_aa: CSVDVTGKGVDGYTF

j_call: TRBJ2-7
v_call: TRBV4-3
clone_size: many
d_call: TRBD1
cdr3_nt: TGCGCCAGCAGCCAAGACTGGAACAGGGGGCCATACGAGCAGTACTTC
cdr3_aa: CASSQDWNRGPYEQYF

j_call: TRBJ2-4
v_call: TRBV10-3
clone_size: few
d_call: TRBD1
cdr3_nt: TGTGCCATCAGTGAATTCGGGTCTTCGGGGACAGGGGCACCCAAAAACATTCAGTACTTC
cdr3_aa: CAISEFGSSGTGAPKNIQYF

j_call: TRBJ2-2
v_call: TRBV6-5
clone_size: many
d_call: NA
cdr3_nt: TGTGCCAGCAGTCGTAGGGAGAACACCGGGGAGCTGTTTTTT
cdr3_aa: CASSRRENTGELFF

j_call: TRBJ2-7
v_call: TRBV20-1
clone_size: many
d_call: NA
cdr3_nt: TGCAGTGCTAGAGACCCACAGAGGATCAGTTCCTACGAGCAGTACTTC
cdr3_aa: CSARDPQRISSYEQYF

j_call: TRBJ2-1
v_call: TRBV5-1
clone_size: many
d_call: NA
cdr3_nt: TGCGCCAGCACTTCGCCCGGGAGCGTCAACAATGAGCAGTTCTTC
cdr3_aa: CASTSPGSVNNEQFF

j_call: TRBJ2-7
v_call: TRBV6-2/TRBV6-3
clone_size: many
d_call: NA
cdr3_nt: TGTGCCAGCAGGGCGGTCTCCTACGAGCAGTACTTC
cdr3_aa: CASRAVSYEQYF

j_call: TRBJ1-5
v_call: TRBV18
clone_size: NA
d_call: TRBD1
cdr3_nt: TGTGCCAGCTCACCAAGGACAACCAGGGGGGTTCAGCCCCAGAATTTT
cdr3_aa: CASSPRTTRGVQPQNF

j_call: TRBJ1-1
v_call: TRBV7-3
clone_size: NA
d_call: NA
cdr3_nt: TGTGCCAGCAGCTTATCCCCGGGGGCGTTTACCACTGAAGCTTTCTTT
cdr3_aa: CASSLSPGAFTTEAFF

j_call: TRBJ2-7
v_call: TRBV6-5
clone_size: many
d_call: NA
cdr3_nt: TGTGCCAGCAGTTACTCGGATACCGACAGCTCCTACGAGCAGTACTTC
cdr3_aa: CASSYSDTDSSYEQYF